This T cell receptor beta chain was documented in a study of blood T cell repertoires in COVID-19. The wider study: COVID-19 samples collected from the United States, Italy and Spain covered acute and convalescent phases.

V dropped 5 bases and J dropped 5 bases, with 16 bases sitting between them. The germline gives CDR1 MDHEN, CDR2 SYDVKM. The CDR3 spans 15 residues. This clone was counted once. As handled by the study authors: Counts of nucleated cells, estimated from reference gene primer amplification, were obtained. The protocol was immunoSEQ multiplex PCR, while the TCRdb copy is restricted to in-frame clones and leaves out a portion. V, J and clone size derive from that table, while D and trimming were established from the DNA sequence. The sample lists 110,000 to 150,000 clones, roughly 90% seen once, with about 2.9% in the top ten.

This TCR was recovered from a man aged 55 to 69 with active or convalescent COVID-19. The V and J genes are TRBV28 and TRBJ1-5, with D perhaps matching TRBD1 (5 bases). Sequencing used peripheral blood. The DNA for the CDR3 is TGTGCCAGCAGTCCCATAAGACAGTATTATCAGCCCCAGCATTTT. Translating it yields CASSPIRQYYQPQHF.